This is a list of T cell receptor beta chains from one sample in a study of cytomegalovirus exposure and HLA in healthy donors. Assay used: immunoSEQ multiplex PCR; TCRdb lists only in-frame clones, some missing. Here the sample spans 90,000 to 140,000 clones, over 75% being singletons. The sequencing sample was made of PBMCs. Source of these receptors: a man younger than 45 in good health and CMV-seropositive. Each CDR3 is given with its conserved first and last residue. D genes are given only for firm matches. A clone size is listed for some rows: how often the clone was seen (once, few, many), or a class if it is expanded.

D gene: TRBD1
J gene: TRBJ2-3
V gene: TRBV4-1
CDR3 length: 18
clone size: NA
CDR3 DNA: TGCGCCAGCAGCCAAGACACGCCACAGGGGGCTTGGACAGATACGCAGTATTTT
CDR3 protein: CASSQDTPQGAWTDTQYF

D gene: NA
J gene: TRBJ1-1
V gene: TRBV27
CDR3 length: 13
clone size: NA
CDR3 DNA: TGTGCCAGCAGAGACAGAATGAACACTGAAGCTTTCTTT
CDR3 protein: CASRDRMNTEAFF

D gene: NA
J gene: TRBJ1-1
V gene: TRBV5-4
CDR3 length: 16
clone size: NA
CDR3 DNA: TGTGTCAGCAGCTTGTTCGGAAAGCGATTAGACACTGAAGCTTTCTTT
CDR3 protein: CVSSLFGKRLDTEAFF

D gene: NA
J gene: TRBJ1-1
V gene: TRBV5-1
CDR3 length: 14
clone size: NA
CDR3 DNA: TGCGCCAGCAGCTTGAGTAGACAGAACACTGAAGCTTTCTTT
CDR3 protein: CASSLSRQNTEAFF

D gene: NA
J gene: TRBJ1-5
V gene: TRBV6-5
CDR3 length: 15
clone size: NA
CDR3 DNA: TGTGCCAGTGGGACGGGGGGCGATAGCAATCAGCCCCAGCATTTT
CDR3 protein: CASGTGGDSNQPQHF

D gene: NA
J gene: TRBJ1-1
V gene: TRBV9
CDR3 length: 15
clone size: once
CDR3 DNA: TGTGCCAGCAGCGGGACACGCCGGAGTGTCACTGAAGCTTTCTTT
CDR3 protein: CASSGTRRSVTEAFF

D gene: TRBD1
J gene: TRBJ2-3
V gene: TRBV28
CDR3 length: 18
clone size: NA
CDR3 DNA: TGTGCCAGCAGTTTACGGGGCGTTCCGGGACAGAGCACAGATACGCAGTATTTT
CDR3 protein: CASSLRGVPGQSTDTQYF

D gene: NA
J gene: TRBJ1-4
V gene: TRBV7-8
CDR3 length: 17
clone size: NA
CDR3 DNA: TGTGCCAGCAGATTAGACCCCCTGAGGGCAACTAATGAAAAACTGTTTTTT
CDR3 protein: CASRLDPLRATNEKLFF

D gene: TRBD1
J gene: TRBJ2-2
V gene: TRBV5-1
CDR3 length: 16
clone size: NA
CDR3 DNA: TGCGCCAGCAGCAAGACAGGGGGCGAGGGCACCGGGGAGCTGTTTTTT
CDR3 protein: CASSKTGGEGTGELFF

D gene: NA
J gene: TRBJ2-5
V gene: TRBV5-1
CDR3 length: 15
clone size: NA
CDR3 DNA: TGCGCCAGCAGCGACCAGTCACAGGGGGGGGAGACCCAGTACTTC
CDR3 protein: CASSDQSQGGETQYF

D gene: NA
J gene: TRBJ1-5
V gene: TRBV4-2
CDR3 length: 15
clone size: NA
CDR3 DNA: TGTGCCAGCAGCCAATCTTATCAGAGCAATCAGCCCCAGCATTTT
CDR3 protein: CASSQSYQSNQPQHF

D gene: NA
J gene: TRBJ1-2
V gene: TRBV4-1
CDR3 length: 14
clone size: NA
CDR3 DNA: TGCGCCAGCAGCCAAGCCGGGGGGTACTATGGCTACACCTTC
CDR3 protein: CASSQAGGYYGYTF

D gene: TRBD2
J gene: TRBJ2-1
V gene: TRBV6-5
CDR3 length: 14
clone size: NA
CDR3 DNA: TGTGCCAGCAGTTCCTTCGGGACTAGCGGTCAGCAGTTCTTC
CDR3 protein: CASSSFGTSGQQFF

D gene: NA
J gene: TRBJ1-1
V gene: TRBV6-1
CDR3 length: 14
clone size: few
CDR3 DNA: TGTGCCAGCGGTTGGACTGCTGGGAACACTGAAGCTTTCTTT
CDR3 protein: CASGWTAGNTEAFF

D gene: NA
J gene: TRBJ1-6
V gene: TRBV6-1
CDR3 length: 13
clone size: few
CDR3 DNA: TGTGCCAGCAGTGAAGACCCGGATTCACCCCTCCACTTT
CDR3 protein: CASSEDPDSPLHF

D gene: NA
J gene: TRBJ1-1
V gene: TRBV7-2
CDR3 length: 14
clone size: few
CDR3 DNA: TGTGCCAGCAGCCAGGGGAGACTGAACACTGAAGCTTTCTTT
CDR3 protein: CASSQGRLNTEAFF

D gene: TRBD2
J gene: TRBJ2-1
V gene: TRBV4-1
CDR3 length: 18
clone size: few
CDR3 DNA: TGCGCCAGCAGCCGCGCTGCGGGGGGCGTGGGGGCAACAATGGGTCAGTTCTTC
CDR3 protein: CASSRAAGGVGATMGQFF

D gene: TRBD1
J gene: TRBJ1-5
V gene: TRBV6-6
CDR3 length: 14
clone size: NA
CDR3 DNA: TGTGCCAGCAGGACAGGGTCGAGCAATCAGCCCCAGCATTTT
CDR3 protein: CASRTGSSNQPQHF

D gene: NA
J gene: TRBJ2-2
V gene: TRBV2
CDR3 length: 13
clone size: NA
CDR3 DNA: TGTGCCAGCGATCGAGGAGGAGCCGGGGAGCTGTTTTTT
CDR3 protein: CASDRGGAGELFF

D gene: NA
J gene: TRBJ2-3
V gene: TRBV6-1
CDR3 length: 15
clone size: few
CDR3 DNA: TGTGCCAGCAGTGCAAGTAGAGCTAGCACAGATACGCAGTATTTT
CDR3 protein: CASSASRASTDTQYF